This record looks at one T cell receptor (beta chain) sequence and its context. This clone's antigen is unknown. There are no base qualities to consult, and no much larger clone falls within one base. There are 15 amino acids in the CDR3, from cysteine to phenylalanine inclusive. The kept DNA is CDR3 alone, 45 bases in frame from the first base. Trimming removed 3 bases from V and 2 bases from J, leaving 14 bases between the germline ends. Reading the germline V gene gives CDR1 SGHVS and CDR2 FQNEAQ. Libraries came from the immunoSEQ multiplex PCR assay. For most patients, genomic DNA was isolated using the Qiagen DNeasy Blood and Tissue Kit and was shipped frozen to Adaptive Biotechnologies for TCR sequencing. For most patients, genomic DNA was subjected to high-throughput TCR-beta CDR3 sequencing by Adaptive Biotechnologies. In the source study's methods: Adaptive's ImmunoSEQ software was the source of the TCR sequencing data for approximately 18 patients, while a few other patients were processed with MiXCR and VDJtools. To correct CD4 versus CD8 sorting errors, sequences present in both subsets at a frequency ratio below 5:1 were removed. Because the origin of CDR3 nucleotide sequences shared between donor and recipient could not be assigned, those sequences were removed. To count as alloreactive, a clone needed at least 2-fold expansion over unstimulated cells and a minimum CFSE-low frequency of 0.002% (template counts) or 0.001% (read counts). Mappable clones were those detected in sequenced pre-transplant spleen, lymph node, or MLR CFSE-low populations of the donor or recipient. The cumulative frequency of alloreactive clones was calculated as a percentage of all sequences, weighted by copy number. Drawn from immuneACCESS, this table holds only the in-frame rearrangements with V and J called that TCRdb kept. Clones are partly lost; checked studies trace under half to an unresolved V gene and leave the rest unexplained. Clone size and the V and J calls come from that table; the DNA yielded D and trimming. Present in this sample are some 100,000 clones, 85% to 95% of which were seen just once. The ten largest clonotypes hold over 0.055% of the sample.

These data originate in a study of graft-versus-host responses after intestinal transplantation (dated by TCRdb to about 2021). About the full investigation: Recipients received multivisceral, liver-intestinal, or isolated intestinal transplants. Rather than being sequenced by the commercial service, samples from a few later patients were sequenced in-house on an Illumina MiSeq and processed with MiXCR. Alloreactive clones were identified by sequencing pre-transplant mixed lymphocyte reaction products and comparing these products with unstimulated pre-transplant donor and recipient T cells. The cohort enrolled 20 to 25 intestinal transplant recipients including one retransplant, and a few patients lacking pretransplant specimens were excluded. After intestinal transplantation, graft-versus-host and host-versus-graft alloreactive T cell clones were followed in the graft, circulation and bone marrow using bulk TCR-beta CDR3 sequencing. Every recipient was given anti-thymocyte globulin induction, followed by roughly 3 years of maintenance tacrolimus and steroids. A peak of at least 4% donor T cells among recipient peripheral blood mononuclear cells was the definition used for donor T cell macrochimerism. Beyond this particular receptor, the publication reports: The conclusions were limited by the relatively low number and heterogeneity of the intestinal transplant patients. GvH clones were found in recipient bone marrow, and some of the GvH clones appeared earlier in ileal mucosa or blood, which is consistent with an intestinal mucosal origin. Early after transplant, peak levels of circulating GvH clones were associated with declines in HvG clones. Patients with donor T cell macrochimerism had high GvH to HvG T cell clonal ratios in their allografts.

The time point label on this specimen signifies: cells obtained before transplantation from donor or recipient. CD3+CD4+ and CD3+CD8+ populations were FACS-sorted from unstimulated pre-transplant donor and recipient cells taken from spleen or lymph nodes. The rearrangement joined TRBV7-8 to TRBJ2-7; matching of 6 bases hints at TRBD1 as the D gene. Source: unstimulated CD8+ T cells sorted from spleen or lymph node cells, taken before transplant. This clonotype originated in a human donor who was the organ donor for an intestinal transplant. The DNA is TGTGCCAGCAGCTTTCGCAACAGGGTGACCTACGAGCAGTACTTC. Its protein product is CASSFRNRVTYEQYF.